This T cell receptor beta chain emerged from a study of blood T cell repertoires in COVID-19 (dated by TCRdb to 2020 to 2021). Notes on the research overall: Collaborator samples came from the United States, Italy and Spain and covered acute and convalescent phases of COVID-19. Subjects who had been exposed to COVID-19, were actively infected with it, or had recovered from it provided the deeply sampled blood TCRbeta repertoires that made up the dataset. The sample metadata nearly always contained a de-identified subject ID, COVID-19 status, age in years and sex. The samples were drawn from two sources: the first 160 participants of the ongoing ImmuneRACE study, and 1,000 to 1,500 subjects contributed by 6 global collaborators. A freely available public database, intended as a resource for researchers studying the immune response to SARS-CoV-2, is where the repertoires were released. The material from the prospective study consisted of cDNA or gDNA derived from T cells, B-cell-depleted T cells, or PBMCs. Where available, HLA class I and class II types were obtained from metadata supplied by the sample provider rather than from assay-based typing. Results and caveats for the whole study, not just this receptor: How much clinical and demographic metadata was included differed by source and by participant, and the metadata was provided uncurated.

Concerning this clone itself: There is no known antigen for this receptor. Base qualities are not provided; no much larger clone lies one nucleotide away.

Participants in the prospective study were aged about 18 to 100 years, lived in 20 to 30 United States geographic areas, and enrolled through a virtual design. Cohort assignment in the prospective study relied on participant-reported clinical history from a screening survey and a study questionnaire. ImmuneRACE Cohort 3 recovered participants were defined by two consecutive negative NP/OP PCR tests, healthcare professional clearance, or symptom resolution. In the prospective study, mobile phlebotomists collected whole blood, serum and a nasopharyngeal or oropharyngeal swab from each participant. Prospective study participants could optionally give additional blood draws and questionnaires over an approximately two-month period. Before DNA extraction, blood samples from the prospective study were shipped at room temperature or frozen. TCRbeta CDR3 regions were amplified from genomic DNA by means of the immunoSEQ Assay, a bias-controlled multiplex PCR. The paper's processing steps were these. Nucleated cell counts per sample were estimated from amplification of reference gene primers within the assay. To quantify the absolute abundance of each unique TCRbeta CDR3 rearrangement, sequence reads were collapsed and filtered. Productive Simpson clonality was computed per sample as the square root of Simpson's diversity index over productive rearrangements. In its TCRdb copy, this immuneACCESS table keeps in-frame sequences only and misses some clones. Where compared with another copy, unresolved V genes explain less than half of these, and the others have no known cause. V and J calls and clone size come straight from that table; D and trimming were deduced from the DNA. Recorded for this sample are 100,000 to 150,000 clones; approximately 86% of them occurred a single time. The biggest ten clones account for 2.3% of the sample.

The CDR3 holds 14 amino acids from the cysteine to the phenylalanine. The CDR3 DNA has 42 bases and is translated from base 1. V and J are truncated by 2 bases and 6 bases respectively, leaving an intervening sequence of 14 bases. The germline V gene (reference sequence) supplies CDR1 MNHEY and CDR2 SMNVEV. The sequence joins TRBV27 to TRBJ2-7; a tentative D match to TRBD1 spans 7 bases. The sequence was collected from a woman aged 50 to 60 who had recovered from COVID-19. Sequenced sample: PBMCs or T cells enriched from blood (not recorded which). The encoded CDR3 is CASSLAGQSGEQYF. The DNA sequence is TGTGCCAGCAGTTTAGCGGGACAGAGCGGCGAGCAGTACTTC.